The 28 T cell receptor beta chains reported below all come from one sample, sequenced in a study of long-term antiretroviral therapy in people with HIV. Run at survey level, the immunoSEQ assay was version v3.0. Sequencing was performed with immunoSEQ multiplex PCR; in TCRdb, only in-frame clones are kept and a portion is missing. The profile shows 11,000 to 15,000 clones, approximately 73% of them singletons. The sequencing used unsorted PBMCs, collected 3.1 years after starting antiretroviral therapy. These receptors originate from a man aged 40-49 years with HIV.

The rearrangement uses TRBV27 and TRBJ1-4; D gene uncertain. With 6 bases removed from V and 5 bases from J, the gap between germline ends came to 10 bases. CDR1 is MNHEY, CDR2 SMNVEV, per germline (reference sequence). This CDR3 region has 13 residues. Here the CDR3 reads CASRIPGNEKLFF. For the CDR3, the DNA is TGTGCCAGCAGGATACCGGGAAATGAAAAACTGTTTTTT. The full variable domain, in which reference TRBV27 and TRBJ1-4 provide the parts outside the CDR3, is EAQVTQNPRYLITVTGKKLTVTCSQNMNHEYMSWYRQDPGLGLRQIYYSMNVEVTDKGDVPEGYKVSRKEKRNFPLILESPSPNQTSLYFCASRIPGNEKLFFGSGTQLSVL.

This clone was seen a few times. The V gene is TRBV7-2, the J gene TRBJ1-1, with D hard to call. Germline loops: CDR1 SGHTA, CDR2 FQGNSA. There are 14 residues in the CDR3. Trimming shortened V by 5 bases and J by 8 bases, and 18 bases separated the two germline ends. For the CDR3, the DNA is TGTGCCAGCAGCACGCTCACAACGGGCAAGGAAGCTTTCTTT. It specifies CASSTLTTGKEAFF.

V is TRBV7-9 and J is TRBJ2-6; TRBD1 might be the D (5 bases). V lost 3 bases, J lost 4 bases, and 10 bases lay in between. The CDR3 totals 15 residues. CDR1 is SEHNR, CDR2 FQNEAQ, per germline (reference sequence). CDR3 protein: CASSFTGAGANVLTF. Here the CDR3 DNA reads TGTGCCAGCAGCTTCACAGGCGCGGGGGCCAACGTCCTGACTTTC.

This chain uses TRBV5-1 with TRBJ2-3; 14 nucleotides line up with TRBD2. Germline CDR1 and CDR2: SGHRS and YFSETQ. CDR3 length equals 16 residues. After removal of 3 bases from V and 4 bases from J, the junction contained 4 bases not matched to a gene. This CDR3 reads CASSSGTSGGADTQYF. CDR3 bases: TGCGCCAGCAGCTCCGGGACTAGCGGGGGTGCAGATACGCAGTATTTT.

In DNA, the CDR3 is TGCGCCAGCAGCCAATGGGGACAAAGCTCCTATAATTCACCCCTCCACTTT. Protein: CASSQWGQSSYNSPLHF. The gene calls are TRBV4-1 and TRBJ1-6; TRBD1 might be the D (6 bases). Between the trimmed V and J ends, which lost 2 bases and 0 bases, there was a span of 11 bases. The CDR3 length is 17 residues. Germline CDR1 MGHRA, CDR2 YSYEKL.

The chain carries TRBV2 and TRBJ2-5; D gene ambiguous. Trimming pared 7 bases from V and 2 bases from J, leaving 11 bases between. Germline CDR1 SNHLY, CDR2 FYNNEI. The CDR3 runs to 13 residues. The CDR3 DNA reads TGTGCCAGCATGTGGATTTATCAAGAGACCCAGTACTTC. Translated: CASMWIYQETQYF.

The chain combines TRBV7-2 with TRBJ1-5; possible D gene TRBD1, 5 bases. The CDR3 totals 16 residues. V shed 1 base and J shed 1 base, with 11 bases lying between them. Germline V CDR1 and CDR2: SGHTA, FQGNSA. The chain's CDR3 is CASSLVGPRSNQPQHF. The CDR3 DNA reads as TGTGCCAGCAGCTTAGTGGGACCTCGGAGCAATCAGCCCCAGCATTTT.

The J gene is TRBJ1-1, the V gene TRBV11-2; a possible D gene is TRBD1 (5 bases). CDR1 and CDR2 from the germline V gene are SGHAT and FQNNGV. Deletions cut 6 bases from V and 3 bases from J, with 8 bases between. There are 12 residues in the CDR3. DNA of the CDR3: TGTGCCAGCAGACCAGGGTACACTGAAGCTTTCTTT. As protein: CASRPGYTEAFF.

This chain joins TRBV18 and TRBJ1-2; the match to TRBD1 covers 7 bases. The CDR3 has 13 amino acids. Per the germline V gene, CDR1 is KGHSH and CDR2 is LQKENI. J was trimmed by 6 bases and V by 3 bases; bases with no gene match: 4. The CDR3 coding sequence is TGTGCCAGCTCACCTGACAGGGAAAATGGCTACACCTTC. This encodes CASSPDRENGYTF.

This chain links TRBV7-9 with TRBJ1-1, with unresolved D. Deletions cut 5 bases from V and 3 bases from J, with 16 bases between. The CDR3 is made up of 15 amino acids. Germline assignment: CDR1 SEHNR and CDR2 FQNEAQ (reference sequence). Written as DNA, the CDR3 is TGTGCCAGCAGCCCTCCCCCCATGGAGGACACTGAAGCTTTCTTT. Translated: CASSPPPMEDTEAFF. The entire variable domain, with the rest obtained from reference TRBV7-9 and TRBJ1-1, is as follows: DTGVSQNPRHKITKRGQNVTFRCDPISEHNRLYWYRQTLGQGPEFLTYFQNEAQLEKSRLLSDRFSAERPKGSFSTLEIQRTEQGDSAMYLCASSPPPMEDTEAFFGQGTRLTVV.

This clone was counted only a few times. The chain recombines TRBV2 with TRBJ1-2, with D uncertain. The V gene's germline CDR1 is SNHLY and CDR2 FYNNEI. This CDR3 contains 13 residues. The V end lost 6 bases, the J end lost 7 bases, and 15 bases lay between the germline ends. The CDR3 reads CASRSGSMGGYTF. CDR3 coding DNA: TGTGCCAGCAGGTCGGGGTCGATGGGTGGCTACACCTTC.

The chain uses TRBV11-3 and TRBJ2-1, with 7 nucleotides matching TRBD1. CDR3 length: 16 amino acids. V was pared by 5 bases and J by 3 bases, with 10 bases of the junction left unmatched. Germline V gene lookup returns CDR1 SGHNT and CDR2 YENEEA. CDR3: CASSDRDREGYNEQFF. The CDR3 bases are TGTGCCAGCAGCGATAGGGACAGAGAGGGCTACAATGAGCAGTTCTTC.

Only a few counts were recorded for this clone. J is TRBJ1-2 and V is TRBV11-2; no definite D call. Trimming cost V 1 base and J 5 bases, with 8 bases left between them. The CDR3 totals 13 residues. CDR1 and CDR2 (germline): SGHAT, FQNNGV. The CDR3 DNA is TGTGCCAGCAGCTTAGTCTCGGAGTATGGCTACACCTTC. Protein product: CASSLVSEYGYTF.

V usage is TRBV6-5 and J usage is TRBJ2-7; 10 bases are shared with TRBD1. The CDR3 is 15 amino acids. Germline CDR1 is MNHEY and CDR2 is SVGAGI. With 3 bases clipped from V and 2 bases from J, the junction kept 4 bases outside the gene matches. For the CDR3, the DNA is TGTGCCAGCAGTTATGGAGGACAGGGGGCCTACGAGCAGTACTTC. It specifies CASSYGGQGAYEQYF.

The genes are TRBV10-2 and TRBJ2-7, with TRBD2 matching over 8 bases. V shed 5 bases and J 3 bases; nucleotides not matched to a gene: 12. Germline V lookup: CDR1 WSHSY, CDR2 SAAADI. The CDR3 contains 16 residues. DNA of the CDR3: TGCGCCAGCAGTCGAGGGGGTGCGGGGGGAAACTACGAGCAGTACTTC. Protein sequence: CASSRGGAGGNYEQYF.

The V call is TRBV13, the J call TRBJ1-1; 10 nucleotides line up with TRBD1. The trim removed 6 bases at V and 4 bases at J, leaving 5 bases unmatched. Germline V lookup: CDR1 PRHDT, CDR2 FYEKMQ (reference sequence). This CDR3 contains 14 residues. The CDR3 region is CASSYDRGPTEAFF. The CDR3 nucleotides read TGTGCCAGCAGTTATGACAGGGGGCCCACTGAAGCTTTCTTT.

The V call is TRBV30, the J call TRBJ2-1; D ambiguous. Germline V gene lookup returns CDR1 GTSNPN and CDR2 SVGIG (reference sequence). The V and J ends lost 1 base and 7 bases respectively, with 5 bases between them. The CDR3 runs 11 residues. The chain's CDR3 is CAWSAVNEQFF. The CDR3 region has the DNA TGTGCCTGGAGTGCCGTTAATGAGCAGTTCTTC.

The chain combines TRBV15 with TRBJ1-3, with unresolved D. Trimming stripped 0 bases from V and 0 bases from J, with 6 bases between. Germline CDR1 is LNHNV and CDR2 is YYDKDF (reference sequence). This CDR3 region has 15 residues. This CDR3 reads CATSRDAFSGNTIYF. CDR3 in DNA: TGTGCCACCAGCAGAGATGCGTTCTCTGGAAACACCATATATTTT. Based on the CDR3 plus reference TRBV15 and TRBJ1-3, the full variable domain is DAMVIQNPRYQVTQFGKPVTLSCSQTLNHNVMYWYQQKSSQAPKLLFHYYDKDFNNEADTPDNFQSRRPNTSFCFLDIRSPGLGDTAMYLCATSRDAFSGNTIYFGEGSWLTVV.

The CDR3 region has the DNA TGTGCCAGTAGTACCTTGGACCGCGGGTTGAGCTCCCAGTACTTC. This encodes CASSTLDRGLSSQYF. This chain links TRBV19 with TRBJ2-5; D possibly corresponds to TRBD2 (5 bases). This CDR3 has 15 residues. The germline V gene has CDR1 LNHDA and CDR2 SQIVND (reference sequence). Trimming removed 4 bases from V and 9 bases from J, with 21 bases in between.

The V gene is TRBV5-1, the J gene TRBJ1-1; D unresolved. This CDR3 is 16 amino acids long. The V gene's germline CDR1 is SGHRS and CDR2 YFSETQ. V was pared by 0 bases and J by 2 bases, with 14 bases between. CDR3 nucleotides: TGCGCCAGCAGCTTGGAGGCAGGCGTCCTAAACACTGAAGCTTTCTTT. Its protein product is CASSLEAGVLNTEAFF.

This chain connects TRBV10-3 to TRBJ2-2; D unclear. CDR1 is ENHRY, CDR2 SYGVKD, per germline. Trimming took off 1 base at V and 1 base at J, with 10 bases between the two ends. This CDR3 is 16 amino acids long. Here the CDR3 reads CAISEFQLENTGELFF. The CDR3 DNA reads as TGTGCCATCAGTGAGTTTCAGCTAGAGAACACCGGGGAGCTGTTTTTT.

Within the sample, this clone is medium-sized. The rearrangement links TRBV27 to TRBJ2-1; D is perhaps TRBD1 (6 bases). Germline values: CDR1 MNHEY, CDR2 SMNVEV (reference sequence). Trimming took 2 bases from V and 9 from J, leaving 20 bases between them. There are 16 residues in the CDR3. The CDR3 DNA reads as TGTGCCAGCAGTTTAACCGCTACAGGGTCGGGCGGTGAGCAGTTCTTC. Amino acids: CASSLTATGSGGEQFF.

The chain joins TRBV5-8 to TRBJ1-5; D uncertain. This CDR3 has 15 residues. With 2 bases removed from V and 5 bases from J, the gap between germline ends came to 14 bases. Germline assignment: CDR1 SGHTS and CDR2 YDEGEE. The CDR3, as DNA: TGTGCCAGCAGCTTATTTCAGGAGTTCTATCAGCCCCAGCATTTT. Translation: CASSLFQEFYQPQHF.

V is TRBV4-1 and J is TRBJ2-3; D could derive from TRBD1 or TRBD2 (5 bases each). The V end lost 0 bases, the J end lost 2 bases, and 12 bases lay between the germline ends. The CDR3 extends over 16 amino acids. Germline V lookup: CDR1 MGHRA, CDR2 YSYEKL. CDR3 sequence (DNA): TGCGCCAGCAGCCAAGAGAGGGGCCGGGACACAGATACGCAGTATTTT. This sequence encodes CASSQERGRDTDTQYF.

The chain employs TRBV2 and TRBJ1-1; a weak D match, TRBD1 (6 bases). The V and J ends lost 8 bases and 12 bases respectively, with 19 bases between them. Germline CDR1 and CDR2: SNHLY and FYNNEI. CDR3 length: 12 amino acids. The CDR3 DNA sequence: TGTGCCAGCCGGGGCCAGGCAGGGGTAACTTTCTTT. Translation gives CASRGQAGVTFF.

The sample holds one count of this clone. The rearrangement uses TRBV4-1 and TRBJ2-7; TRBD1 is a possible D gene (6 bases). Per the germline V gene, CDR1 is MGHRA and CDR2 is YSYEKL. This CDR3 is 17 amino acids long. V gave up 4 bases and J gave up 6 bases, with 25 bases separating them. CDR3 amino acids: CASSLEGDLVVGSEQYF. Here the CDR3 DNA reads TGCGCCAGCAGCCTTGAGGGGGATTTAGTCGTAGGCTCCGAGCAGTACTTC.

The chain has TRBV5-1 and TRBJ1-5; no firm D call. Germline assignment: CDR1 SGHRS and CDR2 YFSETQ. Trimming pared 2 bases from V and 2 bases from J, leaving 11 bases between. The CDR3 runs to 15 residues. The CDR3 nucleotides are TGCGCCAGCAGCTTCGGGTTCGGGGGCAATCAGCCCCAGCATTTT. It codes for CASSFGFGGNQPQHF.

The rearrangement links TRBV27 to TRBJ1-1; D may be TRBD1 (5 bases). The V end lost 7 bases, the J end lost 11 bases, and 20 bases lay between the germline ends. This CDR3 is 13 amino acids long. Per the germline V gene, CDR1 is MNHEY and CDR2 is SMNVEV (reference sequence). The CDR3 DNA reads as TGTGCCAGCAAGGGAGGACCCTGGGGCGAGGCTTTCTTT. Amino acids: CASKGGPWGEAFF.